Following are 12 T cell receptor beta chains from one sample sequenced in a study of long-term antiretroviral therapy in people with HIV. The run of the v3.0 immunoSEQ assay was at survey level. Method: immunoSEQ multiplex PCR; TCRdb's copy keeps in-frame clones and lacks some. The top ten clones hold 2.5% to 3% of a sample with 45,000 or so clones, roughly 95% of them seen once. Sequencing used unsorted PBMCs, obtained 3.7 years after starting antiretroviral therapy. Receptors originate from a woman aged 45-65 years with HIV.

The sample holds one count of this clone. The V and J genes are TRBV5-1 and TRBJ1-6; no definite D call. The CDR3 totals 16 residues. Deletions cut 0 bases from V and 7 bases from J, with 14 bases between. The germline V gene encodes CDR1 SGHRS and CDR2 YFSETQ. This chain's CDR3 is CASSLDTAGVNSPLHF. The DNA of the CDR3 is TGCGCCAGCAGCTTGGACACGGCAGGAGTGAATTCACCCCTCCACTTT.

This chain connects TRBV29-1 to TRBJ1-1, with 7 bases that match TRBD1. Germline V lookup: CDR1 SQVTM, CDR2 ANQGSEA. The ends lost 6 bases at V and 4 bases at J; junction bases unmatched: 8. This CDR3 region has 13 residues. CDR3 amino acids: CSVFRPGGTEAFF. In DNA, the CDR3 is TGCAGCGTATTTCGACCAGGGGGCACTGAAGCTTTCTTT.

V usage is TRBV5-6 and J usage is TRBJ2-3; TRBD2 is a possible D gene (5 bases). Per the germline V gene, CDR1 is SGHDT and CDR2 is YYEEEE. The V end was cut by 4 bases, the J end by 1 base, with 16 bases between. This CDR3 has 16 amino acids. The CDR3 sequence is CASSSSHGVGTDTQYF. CDR3 nucleotide sequence: TGTGCCAGCAGCAGTTCGCACGGGGTCGGCACAGATACGCAGTATTTT.

The CDR3 DNA reads as TGCAGCGTCGGACAGGGGTCGGGAGGGGAGACCCAGTACTTC. It specifies CSVGQGSGGETQYF. The chain employs TRBV29-1 and TRBJ2-5; D perhaps matches TRBD1 (9 bases). V lost 6 bases and J 5 bases, leaving 19 bases between the germline ends. The CDR3 length is 14 residues. From germline, CDR1 is SQVTM and CDR2 ANQGSEA.

The V gene is TRBV11-2, the J gene TRBJ1-2; no definite D call. Germline V lookup: CDR1 SGHAT, CDR2 FQNNGV. CDR3 length: 19 amino acids. V lost 1 base and J lost 5, with 26 bases in between. Written as DNA, the CDR3 is TGTGCCAGCAGCTTAGGAAGAGGGAGCGGAGGCCGTTCTCCTTATGGCTACACCTTC. The encoded protein is CASSLGRGSGGRSPYGYTF.

The chain uses TRBV19 and TRBJ2-3; 9 nucleotides line up with TRBD1. Germline CDR1 LNHDA, CDR2 SQIVND (reference sequence). CDR3 length equals 15 residues. The V segment lost 5 bases and the J segment 6 bases; nucleotides outside the gene matches: 9. CDR3 in DNA: TGTGCCAGTAGTCTGACAGGGGGAAATTTGGATACGCAGTATTTT. Amino acids: CASSLTGGNLDTQYF.

The genes are TRBV9 and TRBJ2-7, with TRBD1 identical over 11 bases. V lost 0 bases and J lost 3; bases outside the gene matches: 2. Looked up from germline, CDR1 is SGDLS and CDR2 is YYNGEE. CDR3 length: 15 amino acids. CDR3 in amino acids: CASSVGTGGIYEQYF. CDR3 sequence (DNA): TGTGCCAGCAGCGTAGGGACAGGGGGCATCTACGAGCAGTACTTC.

Comments on this clone: Different DNA sequences within this sample yield the same CDR3. The CDR3 spells CASSVAPTGRQETQYF. CDR3 DNA: TGTGCCAGCAGCGTAGCTCCGACAGGGAGGCAAGAGACCCAGTACTTC. This chain uses TRBV9 with TRBJ2-5, with D possibly matching TRBD1 (7 bases). The CDR3 runs 16 residues. Trimming shortened V by 0 bases and J by 2 bases, and 14 bases separated the two germline ends. Germline CDR1 SGDLS, CDR2 YYNGEE.

The rearrangement joins TRBV2 to TRBJ1-1; D might be TRBD1 (5 bases). V dropped 5 bases and J dropped 7 bases, with 11 bases sitting between them. Looked up from germline, CDR1 is SNHLY and CDR2 is FYNNEI. The CDR3 runs to 12 residues. CDR3 DNA: TGTGCCAGCAGTCTTGACAGAAATGAAGCTTTCTTT. Translated: CASSLDRNEAFF.

This rearrangement joins TRBV7-2 to TRBJ2-7; tentatively, D is TRBD2 (5 bases). Germline V gene data show CDR1 as SGHTA and CDR2 as FQGNSA. With 1 base removed from V and 2 bases from J, the gap between germline ends came to 9 bases. The CDR3 totals 14 residues. CDR3 DNA sequence: TGTGCCAGCAGCTTAGGGAGGATGGCCTACGAGCAGTACTTC. This gives the protein CASSLGRMAYEQYF. The full variable domain, in which reference TRBV7-2 and TRBJ2-7 provide the parts outside the CDR3, is GAGVSQSPSNKVTEKGKDVELRCDPISGHTALYWYRQSLGQGLEFLIYFQGNSAPDKSGLPSDRFSAERTGGSVSTLTIQRTQQEDSAVYLCASSLGRMAYEQYFGPGTRLTVT.

The chain uses TRBV7-9 and TRBJ1-1; D is unclear. Per germline, CDR1 SEHNR and CDR2 FQNEAQ (reference sequence). The V and J ends lost 7 bases and 1 base respectively, with 13 bases between them. The CDR3 is 14 amino acids. The CDR3 region has the DNA TGTGCCAGCATCCTGTATGAGGAGAACACTGAAGCTTTCTTT. This sequence encodes CASILYEENTEAFF.

The chain combines TRBV7-2 with TRBJ1-1; D possibly corresponds to TRBD1 (6 bases). The CDR3 has 14 residues. V lost 2 bases and J lost 6, with 13 bases in between. The germline V gene has CDR1 SGHTA and CDR2 FQGNSA. Here the CDR3 reads CASSLQQGLPEAFF. CDR3 nucleotide sequence: TGTGCCAGCAGCTTACAACAGGGTCTCCCTGAAGCTTTCTTT.